The entry below gives a single TCR beta chain sequence along with its context. Which antigen it targets is not known. The sample holds no much larger clone one base away, and base qualities are not on file. TCR CDR3 regions were amplified from genomic DNA by multiplex PCR using the deep immunoSEQ assay. Genomic DNA extracted from each cell subset was distributed evenly over all wells of several immunoSEQ 96-well plates, and each plate served as one replicate. For sorted subsets, each replicate PCR was loaded with approximately 190 ng genomic DNA, equivalent to 30,000 or so T cell genomes. The purified libraries were quantified using a Qubit 3.0 fluorometer, sized with a Bioanalyzer 2100, and then quantified again using the KAPA Library Quantification kit. A separate single-read 150-cycle Illumina NextSeq 550 flow cell was used to sequence each immunoSEQ 96-well plate. The paper's processing steps were these. Because only junctional sequences without quality scores were contained in the immunoSEQ output, filtering matching that applied to full-length reads could not be performed. Sequences were annotated with PyIR, a Python wrapper for IgBLAST v1.9, using IMGT germline references to assign V/J genes and CDR3. Reads with weak V/J assignments (E-value above 1e-6), missing CDR3, stop codons, out-of-frame junctions, or ambiguous translated residues were removed. V3J clonotypes were defined as sequences sharing the same inferred V gene, J gene, and CDR3 amino acid sequence. Percentage overlap between repertoires was calculated by dividing the number of shared unique clonotypes by the size of the smaller repertoire. Three approaches were used to assess repertoire richness: RTK rarefaction, the Chao1 estimator, and Recon v2.1 estimates of unobserved clonotypes. OLGA was used to compute generation probabilities for all TCRbeta clonotypes that the gDNA method yielded from a handful of donors. As stored in TCRdb, this immuneACCESS dataset retains in-frame rearrangements with V and J assigned. A fraction of the clones does not appear; measured against another copy, unresolved V genes explain less than half of the discrepancy, and the remainder lacks a known reason. V and J calls and clone size are those listed in that table; D and trimming were worked out from the DNA. The sample table shows millions of clones, and 85% to 95% are seen once. The top ten clonotypes cover about 1.5% of the sample.

This entry belongs to a study of shared clonotypes between healthy human individuals (dated by TCRdb to the early 2020s). For the study in its entirety: Two women and three men aged 18 to 49 years were included in the cohort. For each donor, CD4 naive and CD4 memory were each run on three plates, CD8 naive on two plates, and CD8 memory on one plate. Each donor's leukapheresis produced roughly between about 0.85 and 10 billion PBMCs. To increase sequencing depth and limit assay-specific biases, different laboratories used diverse techniques to prepare libraries and sequence TCR repertoires. Blood TCR repertoires of several healthy adults were deeply sequenced to estimate repertoire size and the extent of clonotype sharing between individuals.

Overall study outcomes, separate from this receptor: Because the study included only a small number of donors, the genetic and exposure-history diversity represented was limited. Incomplete sequencing was indicated by rarefaction of sorted-subset datasets, despite the large sequencing depth. When four donors were compared, the shared fraction of clonotypes was 5% to 6.5% for naive CD4, about 4% for naive CD8, roughly 2.3% for memory CD4, and around 0.37% for memory CD8. Pairwise subsampling indicated that sequencing depth was expected to affect the degree of clonotype sharing among donors. Sampling was limited to blood, and TCR repertoires in tissue likely differ from TCR repertoires in blood. Naive subsets generally had larger estimated clonotype richness than memory subsets. Higher generation probabilities were observed for clonotypes shared by all four sorted-subset donors than for non-shared clonotypes.

For the CD8 naive samples, CD45RO-negative cells were positively selected for CCR7, yielding a CD45RA+CCR7+ population from which TemRA cells were excluded. Healthy HIV-negative adults with no recently reported acute infections or vaccinations were included as donors. Every donor was a Caucasian adult residing in Nashville, Tennessee, USA. Blood was collected by leukapheresis, and PBMCs were isolated by Ficoll-Histopaque density gradient centrifugation and then cryopreserved in liquid nitrogen vapor phase. Purity and quantity of every magnetically sorted T cell population were checked by analytical flow cytometry. Each sorted fraction had its genomic DNA isolated and then quantified by UV absorbance on a Nanodrop 2000c. Cut back by 5 bases and 5 bases, the V and J ends lie 19 bases apart. CDR1 and CDR2, looked up from the germline V gene (reference sequence), are SEHNR and FQNEAQ. The CDR3 runs 15 amino acids, cysteine and phenylalanine included. Only the CDR3 part of the read is kept: 45 bases, read in frame from the first base.

The sequenced material came from naive CD8+ T cells from PBMCs. The cell subset or site label here, explained by the study, means: CD45RA+CCR7+. This receptor was identified in a man aged 18 to 30 in good health. Some clones in this sample may be carry-over from other donors' samples. This receptor chain uses TRBV7-9 and TRBJ2-7; tentative D gene TRBD1, with 6 bases matching. The nucleotide sequence is given as TGTGCCAGCAGCCGCCCGACAGGCCCACTGGACGAGCAGTACTTC. It translates as CASSRPTGPLDEQYF.